This T cell receptor (beta chain) was identified during a study of blood T cell repertoires in COVID-19. Original processing methods: Counts of nucleated cells, estimated from reference gene primer amplification, were obtained. TCRdb keeps only in-frame clones here, not all; method: immunoSEQ multiplex PCR. V, J and clone size were drawn from that table, and D and trimming were deduced from the DNA. Of roughly 55,000 clones in the sample, roughly four fifths were seen once. The CDR3 is 13 amino acids. The germline CDR1 and CDR2 sequences are SGHNT and YYREEE (reference sequence). Trimming removed 5 bases from V and 8 bases from J; junction bases left unmatched: 9.

The sequence came from a woman aged 60-75 years with acute or convalescent COVID-19. The chain is built from TRBV5-4 and TRBJ1-2, with 7 bases matching TRBD1. The sample was peripheral blood. CDR3 coding DNA: TGTGCCAGCAGACCGAGGGGGCTGGGGGGCTACACCTTC. Its translation is CASRPRGLGGYTF.